This T cell receptor beta chain was documented in a study of response to subunit inactivated influenza vaccine. Study results and caveats: Few additional T cells are recruited per seasonal influenza vaccination, authors suggested.

This clonotype was picked up many times. The antigen remains unidentified. TCRdb reprocessed the RT-PCR reads with MiXCR, giving one entry per CDR3 protein. The sample records hundreds of thousands of distinct CDR3 sequences, roughly 25% being singletons. Source: CD4+ T cells sorted from PBMCs, taken 5 days after vaccination. This TCR was sampled from a man aged 50 to 59 who received an inactivated influenza vaccine.

Here the CDR3 DNA reads TGCAGCGTTCTGACAGACTACGAGCAGTACTTC. Residues: CSVLTDYEQYF. The chain employs TRBV29-1 and TRBJ2-7, with a tentative D call TRBD1 (5 bases). The CDR3 has 11 amino acids. The germline V and J ends were trimmed by 5 bases and 3 bases, with 8 bases remaining between them. Germline CDR1 reads SQVTM; CDR2 reads ANQGSEA.